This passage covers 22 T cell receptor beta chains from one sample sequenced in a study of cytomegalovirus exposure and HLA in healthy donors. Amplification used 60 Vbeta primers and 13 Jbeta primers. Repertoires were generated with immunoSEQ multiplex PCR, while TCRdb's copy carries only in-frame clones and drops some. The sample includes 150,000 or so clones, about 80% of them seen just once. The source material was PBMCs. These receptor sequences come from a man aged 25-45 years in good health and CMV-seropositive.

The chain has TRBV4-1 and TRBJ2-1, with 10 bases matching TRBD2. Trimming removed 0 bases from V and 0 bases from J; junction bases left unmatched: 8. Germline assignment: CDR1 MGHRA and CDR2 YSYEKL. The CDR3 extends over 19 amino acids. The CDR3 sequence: CASSQDPGLADISYNEQFF. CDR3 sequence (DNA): TGCGCCAGCAGCCAAGATCCCGGACTAGCGGACATCTCCTACAATGAGCAGTTCTTC.

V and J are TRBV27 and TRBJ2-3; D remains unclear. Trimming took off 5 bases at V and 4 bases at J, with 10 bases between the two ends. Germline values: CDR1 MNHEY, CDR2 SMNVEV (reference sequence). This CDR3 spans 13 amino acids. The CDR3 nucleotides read TGTGCCAGCAGTCTCACGGGTCCAGATACGCAGTATTTT. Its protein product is CASSLTGPDTQYF.

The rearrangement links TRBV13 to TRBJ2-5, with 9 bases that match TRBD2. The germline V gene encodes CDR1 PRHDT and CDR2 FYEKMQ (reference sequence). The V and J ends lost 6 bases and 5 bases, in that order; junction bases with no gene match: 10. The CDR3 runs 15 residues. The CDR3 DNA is TGTGCCAGCAGATTATGGGCTAGCGGGACGGAGACCCAGTACTTC. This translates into CASRLWASGTETQYF.

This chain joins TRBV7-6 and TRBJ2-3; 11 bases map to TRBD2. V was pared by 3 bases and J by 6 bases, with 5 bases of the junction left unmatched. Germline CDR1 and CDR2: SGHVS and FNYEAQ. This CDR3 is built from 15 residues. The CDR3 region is CASSFLAGGSDTQYF. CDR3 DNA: TGTGCCAGCAGCTTTCTAGCGGGAGGATCGGATACGCAGTATTTT.

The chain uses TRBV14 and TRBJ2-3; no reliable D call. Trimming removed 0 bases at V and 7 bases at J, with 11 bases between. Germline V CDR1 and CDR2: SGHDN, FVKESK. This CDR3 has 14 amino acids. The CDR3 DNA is TGTGCCAGCAGCCAAGACTCCCTTAGAAATACGCAGTATTTT. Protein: CASSQDSLRNTQYF.

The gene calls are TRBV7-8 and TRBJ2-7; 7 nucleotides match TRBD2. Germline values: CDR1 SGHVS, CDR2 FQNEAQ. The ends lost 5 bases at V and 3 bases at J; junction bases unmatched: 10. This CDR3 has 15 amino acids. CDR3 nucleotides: TGTGCCAGCAGCCGGTATGGGACGGGGGGCTACGAGCAGTACTTC. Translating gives CASSRYGTGGYEQYF.

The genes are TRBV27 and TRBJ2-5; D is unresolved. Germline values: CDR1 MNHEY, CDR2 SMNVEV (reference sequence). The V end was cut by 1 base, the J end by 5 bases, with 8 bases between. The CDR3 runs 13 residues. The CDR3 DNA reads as TGTGCCAGCAGTTTATGGTCGCGGGAGACCCAGTACTTC. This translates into CASSLWSRETQYF.

The CDR3 sequence is CASSGLGSYEQYF. The CDR3 DNA sequence: TGTGCCAGCTCGGGACTTGGCTCCTACGAGCAGTACTTC. The J gene is TRBJ2-5, the V gene TRBV27, with a possible D match to TRBD2 (6 bases). The J call may be wrong; the DNA end is better matched by TRBJ2-7. The CDR3 contains 13 residues. Germline CDR1 and CDR2: MNHEY and SMNVEV (reference sequence).

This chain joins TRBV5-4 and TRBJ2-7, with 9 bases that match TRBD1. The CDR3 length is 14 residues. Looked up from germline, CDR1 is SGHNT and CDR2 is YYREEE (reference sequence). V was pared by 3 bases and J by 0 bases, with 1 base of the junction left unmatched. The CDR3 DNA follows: TGTGCCAGCAGCTGGGGACAGGGCTCCTACGAGCAGTACTTC. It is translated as CASSWGQGSYEQYF.

The CDR3 bases are TGTGCCAGTAGTATCGGTGGCAATCAGCCCCAGCATTTT. Translation gives CASSIGGNQPQHF. V gene TRBV19 combines with J gene TRBJ1-5; D not resolved. The germline V gene encodes CDR1 LNHDA and CDR2 SQIVND (reference sequence). This CDR3 has 13 amino acids. The V end lost 3 bases, the J end lost 2 bases, and 5 bases lay between the germline ends.

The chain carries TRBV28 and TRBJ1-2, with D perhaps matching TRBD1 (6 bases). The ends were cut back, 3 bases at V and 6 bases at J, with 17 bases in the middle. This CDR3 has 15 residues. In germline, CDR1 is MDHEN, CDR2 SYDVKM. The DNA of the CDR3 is TGTGCCAGCAGTTTGAGGGACAAATCCGGGGATGGCTACACCTTC. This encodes CASSLRDKSGDGYTF.

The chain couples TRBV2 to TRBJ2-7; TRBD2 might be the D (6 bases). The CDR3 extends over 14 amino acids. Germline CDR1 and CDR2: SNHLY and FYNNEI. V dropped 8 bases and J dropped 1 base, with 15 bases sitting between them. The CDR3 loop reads CASRLEGTSYEQYF. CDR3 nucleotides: TGTGCCAGCCGCTTAGAGGGGACTTCCTACGAGCAGTACTTC.

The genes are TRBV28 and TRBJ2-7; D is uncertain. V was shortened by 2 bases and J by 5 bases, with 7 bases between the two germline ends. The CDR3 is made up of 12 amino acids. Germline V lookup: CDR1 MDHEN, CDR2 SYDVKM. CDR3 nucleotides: TGTGCCAGCAGTTTAGGTCAGGACGAGCAGTACTTC. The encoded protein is CASSLGQDEQYF. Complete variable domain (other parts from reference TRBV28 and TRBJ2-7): DVKVTQSSRYLVKRTGEKVFLECVQDMDHENMFWYRQDPGLGLRLIYFSYDVKMKEKGDIPEGYSVSREKKERFSLILESASTNQTSMYLCASSLGQDEQYFGPGTRLTVT.

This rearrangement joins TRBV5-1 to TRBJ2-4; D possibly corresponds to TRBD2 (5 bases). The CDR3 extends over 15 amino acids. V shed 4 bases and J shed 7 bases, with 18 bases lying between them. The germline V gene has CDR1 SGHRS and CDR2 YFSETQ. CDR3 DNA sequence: TGCGCCAGCAGCCGTGATTCGGATTCGGGGAACATTCAGTACTTC. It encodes CASSRDSDSGNIQYF.

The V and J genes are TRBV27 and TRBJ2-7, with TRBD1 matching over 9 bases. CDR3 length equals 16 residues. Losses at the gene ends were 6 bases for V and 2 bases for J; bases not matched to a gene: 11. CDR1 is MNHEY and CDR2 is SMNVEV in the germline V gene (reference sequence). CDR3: CASRVTGQGGAYEQYF. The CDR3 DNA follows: TGTGCCAGCAGGGTAACGGGACAGGGTGGGGCCTACGAGCAGTACTTC.

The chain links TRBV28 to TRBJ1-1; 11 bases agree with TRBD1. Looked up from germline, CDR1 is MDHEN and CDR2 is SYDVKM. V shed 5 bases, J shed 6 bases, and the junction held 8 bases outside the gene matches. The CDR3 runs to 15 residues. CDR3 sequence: CASSPPDRGRSEAFF. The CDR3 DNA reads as TGTGCCAGCAGTCCGCCGGACAGGGGGCGGTCTGAAGCTTTCTTT.

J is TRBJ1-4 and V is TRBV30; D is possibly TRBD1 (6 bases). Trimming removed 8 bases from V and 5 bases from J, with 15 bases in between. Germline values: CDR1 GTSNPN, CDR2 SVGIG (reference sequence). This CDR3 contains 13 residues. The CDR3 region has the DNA TGTGCCCGAACGGACAGCGAGAATGAAAAACTGTTTTTT. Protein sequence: CARTDSENEKLFF.

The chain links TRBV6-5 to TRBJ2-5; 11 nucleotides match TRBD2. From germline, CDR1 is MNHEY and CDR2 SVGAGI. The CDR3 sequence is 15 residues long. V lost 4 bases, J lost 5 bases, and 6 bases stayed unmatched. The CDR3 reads CASSLGTSGKETQYF. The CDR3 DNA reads TGTGCCAGCAGTTTAGGGACTAGCGGAAAGGAGACCCAGTACTTC.

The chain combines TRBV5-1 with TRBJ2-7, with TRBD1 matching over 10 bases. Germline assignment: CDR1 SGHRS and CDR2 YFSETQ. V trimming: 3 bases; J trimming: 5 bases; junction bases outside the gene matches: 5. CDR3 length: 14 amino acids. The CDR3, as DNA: TGCGCCAGCAGCTGGGAGACAGGGGGCGACGAGCAGTACTTC. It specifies CASSWETGGDEQYF.

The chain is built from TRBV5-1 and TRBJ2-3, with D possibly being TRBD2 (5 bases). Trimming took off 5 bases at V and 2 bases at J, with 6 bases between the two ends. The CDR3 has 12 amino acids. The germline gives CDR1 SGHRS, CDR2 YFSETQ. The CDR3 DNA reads TGCGCCAGCAGTAGCGCCACAGATACGCAGTATTTT. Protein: CASSSATDTQYF.

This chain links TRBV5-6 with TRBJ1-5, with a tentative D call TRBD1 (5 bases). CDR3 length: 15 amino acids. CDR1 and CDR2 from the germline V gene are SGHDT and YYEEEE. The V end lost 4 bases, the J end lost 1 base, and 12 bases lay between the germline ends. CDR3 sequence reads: CASSRAGRSNQPQHF. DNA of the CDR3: TGTGCCAGCAGCCGTGCGGGACGGAGCAATCAGCCCCAGCATTTT.

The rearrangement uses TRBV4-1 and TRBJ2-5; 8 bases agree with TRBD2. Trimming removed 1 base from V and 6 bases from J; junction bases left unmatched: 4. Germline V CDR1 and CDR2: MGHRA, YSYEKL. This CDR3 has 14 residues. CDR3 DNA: TGCGCCAGCAGCCAAGGCGGTAGCGGGAAGACCCAGTACTTC. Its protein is CASSQGGSGKTQYF.